The present entry profiles one T cell receptor (beta chain) with its context. Germline assignment: CDR1 ENHRY and CDR2 SYGVKD. With 6 bases removed from V and 0 bases from J, the gap between germline ends came to 6 bases. The CDR3 covers 13 residues. These data belong to a study of shared clonotypes between healthy human individuals. Study summary: Participating donors consisted of a couple of women and a few men aged 18 to 49.

The deep-level immunoSEQ assay was used. Some clones are missing from TCRdb's copy, which holds only in-frame ones; the method was immunoSEQ multiplex PCR. Here the sample spans hundreds of thousands of clones, roughly 72% being singletons. Subsets obtained from CD4+ cells comprised CD45RA+ naive and CD45RA-negative memory cells. This chain connects TRBV10-3 to TRBJ1-3; unclear D gene. The TCR originated in a woman in her twenties or thirties in good health. Sequencing used memory CD4+ T cells sorted from blood. Indicated subset: CD45RA-negative fraction. In DNA, the CDR3 is TGTGCCATCAGGCTGAACTCTGGAAACACCATATATTTT. Translated: CAIRLNSGNTIYF.